This record covers a single T cell receptor beta chain. Its antigen is unknown. No per-base quality is available; no much larger clone lies one base away. The data belong to a study of CD8 T cells in ankylosing spondylitis (dated by TCRdb to the late 2010s). At the level of the whole study: The study profiled T cell receptor beta repertoires in healthy donors and ankylosing spondylitis patients to find disease-linked TCR variants. Peripheral blood was sampled, and synovial fluid was additionally collected from ankylosing spondylitis patients. In total, the full study cohort was made up of roughly 110 healthy donors and 25 to 30 ankylosing spondylitis patients.

The sample was run on an Illumina HiSeq 2500. TCR beta libraries were prepared by quantitative 5'-RACE with molecular barcodes. The paper's processing steps were these. Disease-linked TCR variants were identified with a new computational method built on a probabilistic model of VDJ rearrangement. Starting from the raw public reads, TCRdb applied fastp trimming at Q25, assembled clones with MiXCR and retained in-frame beta chains. CDR3 protein sequences are deduplicated, and each keeps its most common genes and DNA. V and J calls and clone size were set by TCRdb, not the authors. This sample comprises hundreds of thousands of distinct CDR3 sequences, under 25% of them detected only once. The ten biggest clones cover roughly 4% of the sample. Beyond this particular receptor, the publication reports: The disease-linked clones were reported as significantly enriched in matched synovial fluid samples from ankylosing spondylitis patients. A TCR beta motif of about eight highly homologous amino acid variants appeared characteristic of blood from ankylosing spondylitis patients. Some motif variants had previously been reported in the synovial fluid and blood of reactive arthritis patients, which suggests shared mechanisms of disease initiation. The disease-linked clones showed a CD8+ phenotype and occurred at relatively low frequencies in peripheral blood.

Trimming at the junction amounts to 1 base on V and 6 bases on J, and the germline ends lie 7 bases apart. Measured from the cysteine to the phenylalanine, the CDR3 is 13 residues long. The kept DNA is CDR3 alone, 39 bases in frame from the first base. Sequences LNHNV (CDR1) and YYDKDF (CDR2) are obtained from the germline V gene (reference sequence). The material sequenced was blood, either unsorted or a sorted T cell fraction (not recorded which). This clonotype was obtained from a female donor with ankylosing spondylitis or in good health (not recorded which). The chain couples TRBV15 to TRBJ2-1; the D gene cannot be named for sure. The CDR3: CATSRVNPNEQFF. The bases read TGTGCCACCAGCAGAGTCAACCCCAATGAGCAGTTCTTC.